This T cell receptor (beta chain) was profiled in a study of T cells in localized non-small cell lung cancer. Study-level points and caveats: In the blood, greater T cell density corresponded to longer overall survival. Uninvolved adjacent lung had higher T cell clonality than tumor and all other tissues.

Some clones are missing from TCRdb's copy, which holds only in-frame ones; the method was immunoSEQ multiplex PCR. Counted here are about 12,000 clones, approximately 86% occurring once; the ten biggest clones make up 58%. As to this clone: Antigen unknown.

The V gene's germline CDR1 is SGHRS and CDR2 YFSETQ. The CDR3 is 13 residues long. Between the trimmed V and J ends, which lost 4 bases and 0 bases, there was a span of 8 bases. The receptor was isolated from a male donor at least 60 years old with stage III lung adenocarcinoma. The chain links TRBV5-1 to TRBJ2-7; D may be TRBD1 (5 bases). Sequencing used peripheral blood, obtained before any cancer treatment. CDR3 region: CASSPQDSYEQYF. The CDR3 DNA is TGCGCCAGCAGCCCACAGGACTCCTACGAGCAGTACTTC.